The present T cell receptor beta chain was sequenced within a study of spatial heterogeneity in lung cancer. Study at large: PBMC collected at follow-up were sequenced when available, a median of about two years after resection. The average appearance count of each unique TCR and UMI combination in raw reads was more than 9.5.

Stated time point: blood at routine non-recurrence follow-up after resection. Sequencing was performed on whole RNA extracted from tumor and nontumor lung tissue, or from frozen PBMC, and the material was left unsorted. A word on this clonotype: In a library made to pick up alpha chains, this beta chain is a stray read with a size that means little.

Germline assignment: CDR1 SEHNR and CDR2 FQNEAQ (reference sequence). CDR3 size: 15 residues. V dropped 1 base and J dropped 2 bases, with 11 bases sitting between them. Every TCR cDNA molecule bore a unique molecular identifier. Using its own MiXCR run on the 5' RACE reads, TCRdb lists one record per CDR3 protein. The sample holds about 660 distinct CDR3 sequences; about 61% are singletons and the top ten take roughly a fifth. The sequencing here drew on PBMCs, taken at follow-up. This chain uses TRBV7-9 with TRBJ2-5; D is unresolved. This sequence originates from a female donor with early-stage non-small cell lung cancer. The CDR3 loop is CASSLEGLPQETQYF. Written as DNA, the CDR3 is TGTGCCAGCAGCTTAGAGGGTCTACCGCAAGAGACCCAGTACTTC.